The following is a T cell receptor (beta chain) sequence with its context. Sequenced by immunoSEQ multiplex PCR; TCRdb stores in-frame clones only, minus some. The repertoire holds about 58,000 clones, with 91% as singletons. Germline CDR1 SGHRS, CDR2 YFSETQ. V gave up 1 base and J gave up 3 bases; unmatched junction bases: 3. The CDR3 consists of 15 residues. This record comes from a study of T cell changes during pregnancy in multiple sclerosis. The specimen comprised CD4+ T cells from peripheral blood mononuclear cells, sampled after pregnancy. The rearrangement uses TRBV5-1 and TRBJ2-3; 9 nucleotides agree with TRBD1. This TCR was sampled from a female donor in good health, enrolled as a control in a pregnancy study. In nucleotides, the CDR3 is TGCGCCAGCAGCTTGACAGGGGGCATAACAGATACGCAGTATTTT. Protein: CASSLTGGITDTQYF. Using reference TRBV5-1 and TRBJ2-3 for the parts outside the CDR3, the full variable domain is KAGVTQTPRYLIKTRGQQVTLSCSPISGHRSVSWYQQTPGQGLQFLFEYFSETQRNKGNFPGRFSGRQFSNSRSEMNVSTLELGDSALYLCASSLTGGITDTQYFGPGTRLTVL.